This T cell receptor (beta chain) was sequenced during a study of blood T cell repertoires in COVID-19. About the study: Samples taken during acute and convalescent COVID-19 were collected in the United States, Italy and Spain.

In the original analysis: Using reference gene primer amplification, nucleated cell counts were estimated. Here immunoSEQ multiplex PCR was the method, and the copy in TCRdb shows in-frame clones only, minus some. That table gives V, J and clone size, and the DNA gave D and trimming. Among just over 200,000 clones listed, approximately 90% were seen once. CDR3 length: 12 amino acids. V dropped 4 bases and J dropped 7 bases, with 11 bases sitting between them. The germline CDR1 and CDR2 sequences are SGHVS and FQNEAQ. Sequencing was carried out using peripheral blood. The chain uses TRBV7-8 and TRBJ2-7; D not certain. The receptor's source is a man older than 75 with acute or convalescent COVID-19. As DNA, the CDR3 is TGTGCCAGCAGCTCACGTGTTGAGGAGCAGTACTTC. As protein: CASSSRVEEQYF.